This TCR beta chain was recovered during a study of blood T cell repertoires in COVID-19. The wider study: The United States, Italy and Spain were the sources of the acute and convalescent COVID-19 samples. T cells, B-cell-depleted T cells, or PBMCs provided the cDNA or gDNA that served as material.

The CDR3 is made up of 15 amino acids. Germline lookup yields CDR1 MDHEN and CDR2 SYDVKM. V shed 3 bases and J shed 2 bases, with 13 bases lying between them. Per the original data handling: Reference gene primers were amplified, and this amplification served to estimate nucleated cell counts. Sequencing was performed with immunoSEQ multiplex PCR; in TCRdb, only in-frame clones are kept and a portion is missing. Clone size and the V and J calls come from that table; the DNA yielded D and trimming. The sample consists of 470,000 or so clones, 75% to 90% of them appearing once. The J gene is TRBJ1-1, the V gene TRBV28, with TRBD1 as a possible D gene (5 bases). Sample: peripheral blood. The TCR was taken from a human donor in a cohort sampled during active COVID-19. CDR3 region: CASSLSRAPNTEAFF. CDR3 sequence (DNA): TGTGCCAGCAGTTTGTCCAGGGCCCCTAACACTGAAGCTTTCTTT.